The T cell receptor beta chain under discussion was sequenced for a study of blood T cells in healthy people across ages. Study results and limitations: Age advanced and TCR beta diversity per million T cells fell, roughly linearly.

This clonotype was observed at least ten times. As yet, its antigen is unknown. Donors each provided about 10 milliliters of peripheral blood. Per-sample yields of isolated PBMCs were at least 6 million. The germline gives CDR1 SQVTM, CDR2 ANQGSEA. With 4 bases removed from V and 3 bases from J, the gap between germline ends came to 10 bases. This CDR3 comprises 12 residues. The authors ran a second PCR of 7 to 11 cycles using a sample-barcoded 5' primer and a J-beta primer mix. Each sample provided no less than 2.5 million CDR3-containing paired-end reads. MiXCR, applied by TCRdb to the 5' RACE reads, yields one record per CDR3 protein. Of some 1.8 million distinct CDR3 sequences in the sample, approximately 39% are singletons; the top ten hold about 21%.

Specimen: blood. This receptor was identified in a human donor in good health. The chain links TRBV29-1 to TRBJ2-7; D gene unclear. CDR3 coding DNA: TGCAGCGTTGCCTACAGTTACTACGAGCAGTACTTC. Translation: CSVAYSYYEQYF.